This T cell receptor (beta chain) was captured by sequencing in a study of CD8 T cells in ankylosing spondylitis. Study-level points and caveats: Existing reports had already noted some motif variants in reactive arthritis synovial fluid and blood. Characteristic of ankylosing spondylitis blood, it appeared, was a TCR beta motif comprising about 8 highly homologous variants. According to the report, clones linked to the disease were significantly enriched in matched synovial fluid samples taken from ankylosing spondylitis patients.

TCRdb called the 5' RACE reads again in MiXCR, with one record for every CDR3 protein. This sample has about 300,000 distinct CDR3 sequences, with roughly 12% found just once. Details on this clonotype: No antigen is known for it.

Germline loops: CDR1 WSHSY, CDR2 SAAADI. V was clipped by 6 bases and J by 2 bases, with 11 bases between them. The length of the CDR3 is 14 residues. V usage is TRBV10-2 and J usage is TRBJ1-5; D is undetermined. This sequence was found in a female donor with ankylosing spondylitis or in good health (not recorded which). Material: blood, either unsorted or a sorted T cell fraction (not recorded which). The CDR3 loop is CASSDTSRNQPQHF. CDR3 in DNA: TGCGCCAGCAGCGATACTTCTCGCAATCAGCCCCAGCATTTT.